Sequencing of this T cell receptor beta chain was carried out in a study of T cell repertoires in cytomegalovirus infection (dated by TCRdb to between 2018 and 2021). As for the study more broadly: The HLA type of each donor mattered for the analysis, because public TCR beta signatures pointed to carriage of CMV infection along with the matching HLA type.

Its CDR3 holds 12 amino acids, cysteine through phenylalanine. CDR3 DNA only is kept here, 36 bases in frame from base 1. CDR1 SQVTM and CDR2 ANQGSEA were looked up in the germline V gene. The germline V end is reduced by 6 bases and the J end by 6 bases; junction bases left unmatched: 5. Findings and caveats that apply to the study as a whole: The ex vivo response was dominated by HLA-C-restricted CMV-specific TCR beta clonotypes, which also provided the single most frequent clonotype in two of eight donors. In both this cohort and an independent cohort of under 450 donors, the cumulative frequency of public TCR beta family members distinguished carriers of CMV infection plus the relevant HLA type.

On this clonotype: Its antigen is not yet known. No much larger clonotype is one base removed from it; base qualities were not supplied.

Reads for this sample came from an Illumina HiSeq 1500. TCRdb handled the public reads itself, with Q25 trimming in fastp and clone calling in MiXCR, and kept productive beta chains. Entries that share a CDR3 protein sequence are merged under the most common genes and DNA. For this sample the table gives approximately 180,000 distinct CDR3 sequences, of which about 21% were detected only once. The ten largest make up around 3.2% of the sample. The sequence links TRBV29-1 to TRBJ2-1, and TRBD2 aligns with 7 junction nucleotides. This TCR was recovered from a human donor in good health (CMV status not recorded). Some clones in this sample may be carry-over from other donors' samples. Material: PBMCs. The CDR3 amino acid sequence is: CSVLGGTNEQFF. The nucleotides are TGCAGCGTCCTCGGGGGGACCAATGAGCAGTTCTTC.